The 25 T cell receptor beta chains in this list originate from one sample, sequenced in a study of vaccination effects on CD4 cells after COVID-19 (dated by TCRdb to the early 2020s). The library was obtained by the immunoSEQ multiplex PCR assay. Not all clones reach the TCRdb copy of this immuneACCESS table, which keeps in-frame sequences only. Checked studies attribute under half of the gap to unresolved V genes and leave the rest unexplained. The sample yields about 63,000 clones; about 79% were counted once. The ten largest make up around 3.8% of the sample. In the ViraFEST assay, PBMC were stimulated with viral peptide pools, and TCR sequencing was then used to find antigen-specific CD4+ T cell clonotypes based on their expansion. After more than nine days of culture, CD4+ T cells were isolated with the EasySep CD4+ T cell isolation kit. None of the healthy vaccine recipients had a prior SARS-CoV-2 infection, which was confirmed by nucleocapsid antibody tests that came back negative both before and after vaccination.

Antigen specificity for these receptors is unknown. This sample comprised CD4+ T cells from PBMCs cultured with HCoV-OC43 spike peptides, obtained before COVID-19 vaccination. The cell subset or site label on this specimen signifies: HCoV-OC43 spike overlapping peptide pool stimulation. The receptors stem from a human donor who received a COVID-19 vaccine.

This chain connects TRBV3-1 (or the pseudogene TRBV3-2) to TRBJ2-1, with 10 bases identical to TRBD2. From germline, CDR1 is LGHDT and CDR2 YNNKEL (reference sequence). The CDR3 sequence is 16 residues long. Unmatched junction bases numbered 7, after V lost 4 bases and J lost 4 bases. CDR3 residues: CASSPWTSGDYNEQFF. The CDR3 region has the DNA TGTGCCAGCAGCCCTTGGACTAGCGGAGATTACAATGAGCAGTTCTTC.

V gene TRBV5-1 combines with J gene TRBJ2-3; D is perhaps TRBD2 (5 bases). This CDR3 contains 14 residues. Germline loops: CDR1 SGHRS, CDR2 YFSETQ. Trimming removed 4 bases from V and 1 base from J, with 10 bases in between. The DNA for the CDR3 is TGCGCCAGCAGCGGGTCCGGGGGCACAGATACGCAGTATTTT. Its translation is CASSGSGGTDTQYF.

The genes are TRBV28 and TRBJ2-1, with 9 bases fitting TRBD2. CDR1 is MDHEN, CDR2 SYDVKM, per germline. The CDR3 is 16 amino acids. Losses at the gene ends were 5 bases for V and 6 bases for J; bases not matched to a gene: 11. CDR3 sequence: CASSPLSGGPTNEQFF. The CDR3 nucleotides are TGTGCCAGCAGTCCCCTCAGCGGGGGGCCGACCAATGAGCAGTTCTTC.

This clone was counted once. This chain uses TRBV5-4 with TRBJ1-2, with D hard to call. In germline, CDR1 is SGHNT, CDR2 YYREEE (reference sequence). The CDR3 loop spans 15 amino acids. The V gene lost 4 bases and the J gene lost 4 bases, with 17 bases spanning the gap. The CDR3 region is CASSDGTSGIYGYTF. CDR3 in DNA: TGTGCCAGCAGCGACGGTACGTCGGGAATCTATGGCTACACCTTC.

This clone was seen only once. V usage is TRBV7-2 and J usage is TRBJ2-2; 7 bases are a match to TRBD2. In germline, CDR1 is SGHTA, CDR2 FQGNSA. The CDR3 covers 15 residues. V lost 1 base and J lost 1; bases outside the gene matches: 0. For the CDR3, the DNA is TGTGCCAGCAGCTTAGGGGGGGGGAACACCGGGGAGCTGTTTTTT. This sequence encodes CASSLGGGNTGELFF.

The CDR3 spells CASSIGGGRETQYF. In DNA, the CDR3 is TGTGCCAGCAGCATCGGAGGGGGGAGGGAGACCCAGTACTTC. The chain has TRBV7-3 and TRBJ2-5; D is possibly TRBD1 or TRBD2 (6 bases each). The CDR3 runs to 14 residues. Trimming stripped 5 bases from V and 5 bases from J, with 15 bases between. Germline V gene data show CDR1 as SGHTA and CDR2 as FQGTGA.

The chain links TRBV11-2 to TRBJ2-7, with 9 bases that match TRBD1. The CDR3 is 14 residues long. CDR1 is SGHAT, CDR2 FQNNGV, per germline. Trimming cost V 4 bases and J 3 bases; bases outside gene matches: 4. The CDR3 is CASSSTGGYYEQYV. In DNA, the CDR3 is TGTGCCAGCAGCTCGACAGGGGGTTACTACGAGCAGTACGTC.

The V call is TRBV7-2, the J call TRBJ2-2; the D is unclear. In germline, CDR1 is SGHTA, CDR2 FQGNSA. Trimming stripped 5 bases from V and 2 bases from J, with 18 bases between. The CDR3 loop spans 17 amino acids. The DNA for the CDR3 is TGTGCCAGCAGCCCCACGCGCCCAGCGATTAACACCGGGGAGCTGTTTTTT. Its protein product is CASSPTRPAINTGELFF.

The V and J genes are TRBV18 and TRBJ2-7; D might be TRBD2 (6 bases). The CDR3 sequence is 13 residues long. In germline, CDR1 is KGHSH, CDR2 LQKENI. V was clipped by 4 bases and J by 5 bases, with 12 bases between them. The CDR3 protein is CASSRGVGDEQYV. The DNA for the CDR3 is TGTGCCAGCTCACGGGGGGTGGGCGACGAGCAGTACGTC.

The chain employs TRBV20-1 and TRBJ2-1; the D gene is possibly TRBD1 (6 bases). The germline gives CDR1 DFQATT, CDR2 SNEGSKA (reference sequence). The CDR3 extends over 11 amino acids. Trimming stripped 5 bases from V and 9 bases from J, with 11 bases between. The CDR3 nucleotides are TGCAGTGCTGTACAGGGTGTTGAGCAGTTCTTC. It codes for CSAVQGVEQFF.

The rearrangement joins TRBV15 to TRBJ1-5; D may be TRBD1 (5 bases). V was cut by 5 bases and J by 4 bases, with 9 bases left in between. CDR1 and CDR2 (germline): LNHNV, YYDKDF (reference sequence). The CDR3 has 13 residues. The CDR3 sequence: CATSPGGNQPQHF. In DNA form, the CDR3 reads TGTGCCACCAGCCCGGGGGGGAATCAGCCCCAGCATTTT.

CDR3 sequence (DNA): TGTGCCAGCACCGTCCCGGGACGGGTTCGGGATGAGCAGTTCTTC. Residues: CASTVPGRVRDEQFF. The chain has TRBV6-5 and TRBJ2-1; the D gene could be TRBD1 or TRBD2 (5 bases each). V lost 7 bases and J 8 bases, leaving 21 bases between the germline ends. The CDR3 runs to 15 residues. CDR1 and CDR2 (germline): MNHEY, SVGAGI.

This chain connects TRBV4-1 to TRBJ2-1; 7 bases line up with TRBD2. J lost 4 bases, V lost 4 bases, and 7 bases had no gene match. This CDR3 region has 15 residues. Germline-derived CDR1 and CDR2 are MGHRA and YSYEKL. The CDR3 spells CASSLPSGVYNEQFF. CDR3 nucleotides: TGCGCCAGCAGCCTCCCTAGCGGAGTGTACAATGAGCAGTTCTTC.

The chain recombines TRBV30 with TRBJ2-4; 7 bases agree with TRBD1. The ends lost 0 bases at V and 8 bases at J; junction bases unmatched: 13. Germline assignment: CDR1 GTSNPN and CDR2 SVGIG (reference sequence). This CDR3 spans 16 amino acids. CDR3 coding DNA: TGTGCCTGGAGTGTAAGTAGGACAGGTCGATTTGACATTCAGTACTTC. This gives the protein CAWSVSRTGRFDIQYF.

The CDR3 region is CASSLNNEQFF. In nucleotides, the CDR3 is TGTGCCAGCTCACTCAACAATGAGCAGTTCTTC. The rearrangement uses TRBV18 and TRBJ2-1; unclear D gene. V lost 4 bases and J 5 bases, leaving 3 bases between the germline ends. The CDR3 spans 11 residues. CDR1 is KGHSH, CDR2 LQKENI, per germline.

The table lists this clone with a few counts. The chain uses TRBV19 and TRBJ1-5; 10 bases fit TRBD1. The CDR3 runs to 18 residues. With V trimmed by 8 bases and J by 1 base, 14 bases remained unmatched. CDR1 is LNHDA, CDR2 SQIVND, per germline (reference sequence). CDR3 amino acids: CASSRTGGIAWSNQPQHF. Here the CDR3 DNA reads TGTGCCAGTTCGCGGACAGGGGGAATTGCTTGGAGCAATCAGCCCCAGCATTTT.

The V and J genes are TRBV18 and TRBJ2-3; no clear D gene. Germline assignment: CDR1 KGHSH and CDR2 LQKENI. V lost 2 bases and J lost 6, with 15 bases in between. The CDR3 is made up of 15 amino acids. The CDR3 is CASSPKTSSLDTQYF. The CDR3 DNA reads as TGTGCCAGCTCACCAAAGACTTCCTCCCTTGATACGCAGTATTTT.

V gene TRBV7-3 combines with J gene TRBJ2-1; D possibly matches TRBD1 or TRBD2 (5 bases each). Between the trimmed V and J ends, which lost 2 bases and 0 bases, there was a span of 11 bases. Per the germline V gene, CDR1 is SGHTA and CDR2 is FQGTGA. This CDR3 contains 16 residues. CDR3 protein: CASSLFVGTSYNEQFF. The CDR3 region has the DNA TGTGCCAGCAGCTTATTTGTAGGGACCTCCTACAATGAGCAGTTCTTC.

The rearrangement joins TRBV11-2 to TRBJ2-6; possible D gene TRBD1, 5 bases. Per germline, CDR1 SGHAT and CDR2 FQNNGV. The ends were cut back, 7 bases at V and 3 bases at J, with 13 bases in the middle. The CDR3 has 15 residues. In DNA, the CDR3 is TGTGCCAGCATCCAAGGGGCGAGTGGGGCCAACGTCCTGACTTTC. This gives the protein CASIQGASGANVLTF.

This chain connects TRBV2 to TRBJ2-7; perhaps TRBD1 as D (5 bases). V dropped 4 bases and J dropped 5 bases, with 9 bases sitting between them. Germline loops: CDR1 SNHLY, CDR2 FYNNEI. This CDR3 region has 12 residues. CDR3 coding DNA: TGTGCCAGCAGTGGACAGTCGGACGAGCAGTACGTC. It yields the protein CASSGQSDEQYV.

V and J are TRBV19 and TRBJ2-1; the D gene is possibly TRBD1 (6 bases). Looked up from germline, CDR1 is LNHDA and CDR2 is SQIVND (reference sequence). V was clipped by 5 bases and J by 4 bases, with 9 bases between them. The CDR3 extends over 13 amino acids. The CDR3 loop is CASSLGTYNEQFF. The CDR3 bases are TGTGCCAGTAGTCTTGGGACATACAATGAGCAGTTCTTC. Full variable domain (rest looked up from reference TRBV19 and TRBJ2-1): DGGITQSPKYLFRKEGQNVTLSCEQNLNHDAMYWYRQDPGQGLRLIYYSQIVNDFQKGDIAEGYSVSREKKESFPLTVTSAQKNPTAFYLCASSLGTYNEQFFGPGTRLTVL.

This chain connects TRBV25-1 to TRBJ1-6, with 9 positions matching TRBD1. The CDR3 is made up of 16 amino acids. Germline V gene data show CDR1 as MGHDK and CDR2 as SYGVNS. The V and J ends lost 3 bases and 7 bases, in that order; junction bases with no gene match: 7. The CDR3 DNA reads TGTGCCAGCAGTGATCGCCGGGACAGGGTAAATTCACCCCTCCACTTT. Translating it yields CASSDRRDRVNSPLHF.

J is TRBJ2-7 and V is TRBV6-5, with a tentative D call TRBD1 (6 bases). The CDR3 loop spans 14 amino acids. V was trimmed by 6 bases and J by 0 bases, leaving 12 bases between them. Looked up from germline, CDR1 is MNHEY and CDR2 is SVGAGI. Here the CDR3 DNA reads TGTGCCAGCAGGAGGACAGAACCCTCCTACGAGCAGTACGTC. Its translation: CASRRTEPSYEQYV.

The rearrangement uses TRBV19 and TRBJ1-2; 7 nucleotides agree with TRBD1. After removal of 7 bases from V and 5 bases from J, the junction contained 7 bases not matched to a gene. The CDR3 has 13 amino acids. Germline V lookup: CDR1 LNHDA, CDR2 SQIVND (reference sequence). CDR3 nucleotide sequence: TGTGCCAGTACCTTGGGACAGCTTTATGGCTACACCTTC. Its protein product is CASTLGQLYGYTF.

The gene calls are TRBV4-1 and TRBJ1-1, with D perhaps matching TRBD1 (5 bases). CDR1 MGHRA and CDR2 YSYEKL come from the germline V gene. V dropped 2 bases and J dropped 8 bases, with 15 bases sitting between them. The CDR3 is 14 residues long. The CDR3 loop reads CASSQLRDGSEAFF. The CDR3 nucleotides read TGCGCCAGCAGCCAACTAAGGGACGGGAGCGAAGCTTTCTTT.